One sample yielded the 24 T cell receptor beta chains listed below, sequenced in a study of control samples from healthy donors and cancer patients. Sequencing was performed with immunoSEQ multiplex PCR; in TCRdb, only in-frame clones are kept and a portion is missing. The data show 20,000 to 25,000 clones, 75% to 90% seen once. The sequencing input was PBMCs. Every receptor here comes from a man aged 60 to 69 with head and neck cancer.

The CDR3, as DNA: TGTGCCAGCAGCTTGGGGGGGGTCTACGAGCAGTACGTC. It is translated as CASSLGGVYEQYV. V gene TRBV7-2 combines with J gene TRBJ2-7; 7 bases line up with TRBD2. CDR3 length: 13 amino acids. CDR1 is SGHTA, CDR2 FQGNSA, per germline. V dropped 3 bases and J dropped 3; count of bases not matched to a gene: 2.

The chain carries TRBV25-1 and TRBJ2-2; TRBD2 matches at 7 bases. Germline values: CDR1 MGHDK, CDR2 SYGVNS. The CDR3 runs to 14 residues. V lost 2 bases and J lost 7; bases outside the gene matches: 4. The CDR3 loop is CASSEPSGGGELFF. The CDR3 nucleotides read TGTGCCAGCAGTGAACCTAGCGGCGGCGGGGAGCTGTTTTTT.

The V gene is TRBV30, the J gene TRBJ2-7, with D perhaps matching TRBD1 (6 bases). The CDR3 contains 14 residues. Trimming shortened V by 3 bases and J by 0 bases, and 12 bases separated the two germline ends. Germline-derived CDR1 and CDR2 are GTSNPN and SVGIG (reference sequence). The CDR3 DNA sequence: TGTGCCTGGAGATGGGGGCGGCTCTCCTACGAGCAGTACTTC. It translates to CAWRWGRLSYEQYF.

The chain joins TRBV6-1 to TRBJ2-7, with a tentative D call TRBD2 (5 bases). The CDR3 is 13 residues long. Germline V gene data show CDR1 as MNHNS and CDR2 as SASEGT. Trimming removed 2 bases from V and 3 bases from J, with 8 bases in between. CDR3 residues: CASSETRDYEQYV. The DNA of the CDR3 is TGTGCCAGCAGTGAAACTAGGGACTACGAGCAGTACGTC.

The J gene is TRBJ2-1, the V gene TRBV7-8; D is unclear. The CDR3 runs to 17 residues. Germline CDR1 is SGHVS and CDR2 is FQNEAQ. V lost 1 base, J lost 1 base, and 14 bases lay in between. The CDR3 here is CASSLEATSVSYNEQFF. CDR3 bases: TGTGCCAGCAGCTTAGAAGCCACCTCTGTGTCCTACAATGAGCAGTTCTTC.

The chain employs TRBV18 and TRBJ1-4; D uncertain. Trimming pared 2 bases from V and 0 bases from J, leaving 7 bases between. Germline CDR1 and CDR2: KGHSH and LQKENI. There are 15 residues in the CDR3. DNA of the CDR3: TGTGCCAGCTCACCAGGAGAAGCAACTAATGAAAAACTGTTTTTT. This encodes CASSPGEATNEKLFF.

The rearrangement uses TRBV6-1 and TRBJ1-6; D perhaps matches TRBD1 (5 bases). CDR3 length: 18 residues. CDR1 is MNHNS, CDR2 SASEGT, per germline. V lost 4 bases to trimming and J lost 0 bases, with 16 bases between them. The CDR3 bases are TGTGCCAGCAGTGCCACGGGTGGGGCAAGCTCCTATAATTCACCCCTCCACTTT. Translated, it gives CASSATGGASSYNSPLHF.

V gene TRBV6-5 combines with J gene TRBJ1-6, with TRBD1 identical over 7 bases. CDR3 length equals 16 residues. Trimming removed 2 bases from V and 8 bases from J; junction bases left unmatched: 9. Germline loops: CDR1 MNHEY, CDR2 SVGAGI. CDR3 residues: CASSYDAYRGHSPLHF. DNA of the CDR3: TGTGCCAGCAGTTACGATGCCTACAGGGGCCATTCACCCCTCCACTTT.

The chain combines TRBV21-1 with TRBJ1-2. TRBV21-1 is recorded as a pseudogene. The CDR3 is 14 amino acids. The CDR3 here is CASIIRDGDNGYTF. The CDR3 DNA sequence: TGTGCCAGCATCATCCGGGACGGAGACAATGGCTACACCTTC.

V gene TRBV4-2 combines with J gene TRBJ1-5, with TRBD1 matching over 7 bases. The CDR3 consists of 15 residues. Germline V gene data show CDR1 as LGHNA and CDR2 as YNFKEQ. V lost 1 base and J lost 7; bases outside the gene matches: 7. Written as DNA, the CDR3 is TGTGCCAGCAGCCAAGCCGCGACAGGGCGGCAGCCCCAGCATTTT. It translates to CASSQAATGRQPQHF.

The V and J genes are TRBV7-9 and TRBJ2-3; the D gene is possibly TRBD2 (6 bases). CDR3 length equals 14 residues. Trimming shortened V by 7 bases and J by 1 base, and 12 bases separated the two germline ends. From germline, CDR1 is SEHNR and CDR2 FQNEAQ (reference sequence). The CDR3 loop reads CASTWGGGTDTQYF. CDR3 DNA: TGTGCCAGCACATGGGGAGGAGGCACAGATACGCAGTATTTT.

The chain has TRBV7-9 and TRBJ1-4, with TRBD1 matching 8 bases. With 5 bases clipped from V and 0 bases from J, the junction kept 11 bases outside the gene matches. This CDR3 contains 18 residues. The germline V gene encodes CDR1 SEHNR and CDR2 FQNEAQ (reference sequence). The CDR3 sequence: CASSLLGTGLTTNEKLFF. For the CDR3, the DNA is TGTGCCAGCAGCCTCCTGGGGACAGGATTAACAACTAATGAAAAACTGTTTTTT.

The J gene is TRBJ2-5, the V gene TRBV7-6; no reliable D call. The CDR3 sequence is 11 residues long. Trimming stripped 3 bases from V and 2 bases from J, with 1 base between. Germline values: CDR1 SGHVS, CDR2 FNYEAQ. This CDR3 is CASSFQETQYF. The DNA for the CDR3 is TGTGCCAGCAGCTTTCAAGAGACCCAGTACTTC. Drawing the rest from reference TRBV7-6 and TRBJ2-5, the complete variable domain is GAGVSQSPRYKVTKRGQDVALRCDPISGHVSLYWYRQALGQGPEFLTYFNYEAQQDKSGLPNDRFSAERPEGSISTLTIQRTEQRDSAMYRCASSFQETQYFGPGTRLLVL.

The rearrangement links TRBV4-1 to TRBJ2-7, with D tentatively TRBD1 or TRBD2 (5 bases each). CDR1 is MGHRA and CDR2 is YSYEKL in the germline V gene. Trimming cost V 8 bases and J 3 bases, with 17 bases left between them. CDR3 length: 14 amino acids. CDR3 residues: CASGYGTRDYEQYF. CDR3 DNA sequence: TGCGCCAGCGGCTACGGGACCAGGGACTACGAGCAGTACTTC.

The gene calls are TRBV5-1 and TRBJ2-1; no reliable D call. V was clipped by 4 bases and J by 4 bases, with 9 bases between them. Per the germline V gene, CDR1 is SGHRS and CDR2 is YFSETQ. This CDR3 has 13 residues. The CDR3 protein is CASSRPGYNEQFF. CDR3 bases: TGCGCCAGCAGCCGGCCCGGTTACAATGAGCAGTTCTTC.

The V call is TRBV30, the J call TRBJ1-2; D is possibly TRBD1 (5 bases). The germline V gene has CDR1 GTSNPN and CDR2 SVGIG (reference sequence). V was shortened by 6 bases and J by 4 bases, with 15 bases between the two germline ends. This CDR3 has 13 residues. CDR3 nucleotide sequence: TGTGCCTGTAACATTGACAGTCCCTATGGCTACACCTTC. Amino acids: CACNIDSPYGYTF.

This clone is a singleton in its sample. V gene TRBV15 combines with J gene TRBJ1-1; no definite D call. V was clipped by 4 bases and J by 3 bases, with 12 bases between them. The CDR3 is 14 amino acids. The germline CDR1 and CDR2 sequences are LNHNV and YYDKDF (reference sequence). Here the CDR3 reads CATSTARGDTEAFF. The DNA of the CDR3 is TGTGCCACCAGCACCGCACGTGGAGACACTGAAGCTTTCTTT.

The chain combines TRBV9 with TRBJ2-1, with a tentative D call TRBD2 (5 bases). This CDR3 has 15 residues. V was cut by 4 bases and J by 4 bases, with 15 bases left in between. In germline, CDR1 is SGDLS, CDR2 YYNGEE. CDR3 sequence (DNA): TGTGCCAGCAGCCCTGGAGGTCGTCTTTACAATGAGCAGTTCTTC. Protein: CASSPGGRLYNEQFF. Full variable domain (remainder filled in from reference TRBV9 and TRBJ2-1): DSGVTQTPKHLITATGQRVTLRCSPRSGDLSVYWYQQSLDQGLQFLIQYYNGEERAKGNILERFSAQQFPDLHSELNLSSLELGDSALYFCASSPGGRLYNEQFFGPGTRLTVL.

This chain uses TRBV2 with TRBJ2-7; D not certain. Germline CDR1 SNHLY, CDR2 FYNNEI. The CDR3 length is 13 residues. V was trimmed by 4 bases and J by 0 bases, leaving 7 bases between them. The CDR3 DNA is TGTGCCAGCAGTGCTCGGGCCTCCTACGAGCAGTACTTC. Protein: CASSARASYEQYF.

CDR3 amino acids: CASSDRGARTTIGYTF. CDR3 coding DNA: TGTGCCAGCTCCGACCGGGGGGCCAGGACTACTATCGGCTACACCTTC. This chain joins TRBV18 and TRBJ1-2, with D maybe TRBD1 (6 bases). Between the trimmed V and J ends, which lost 6 bases and 8 bases, there was a span of 25 bases. This CDR3 has 16 amino acids. CDR1 is KGHSH, CDR2 LQKENI, per germline.

J is TRBJ2-3 and V is TRBV27; D tentatively fits TRBD1 or TRBD2 (5 bases each). The germline CDR1 and CDR2 sequences are MNHEY and SMNVEV (reference sequence). V was cut by 6 bases and J by 2 bases, with 6 bases left in between. The CDR3 spans 12 residues. The CDR3 coding sequence is TGTGCCAGCAGGGGGGACACAGATACGCAGTATTTT. Its protein is CASRGDTDTQYF.

The chain links TRBV5-4 to TRBJ1-1; 8 nucleotides match TRBD1. Germline V gene data show CDR1 as SGHNT and CDR2 as YYREEE (reference sequence). CDR3 length: 15 amino acids. The ends lost 0 bases at V and 2 bases at J; junction bases unmatched: 3. The CDR3 DNA reads as TGTGCCAGCAGCTTGGGACAGGGGAAAAACACTGAAGCTTTCTTT. Protein: CASSLGQGKNTEAFF.

The chain has TRBV14 and TRBJ1-1; D unclear. V was pared by 1 base and J by 1 base, with 16 bases between. CDR1 is SGHDN, CDR2 FVKESK, per germline. The CDR3 consists of 17 residues. Here the CDR3 reads CASSQVTGNLRNTEAFF. CDR3 nucleotides: TGTGCCAGCAGCCAAGTAACCGGAAACCTTAGGAACACTGAAGCTTTCTTT.

The rearrangement links TRBV25-1 to TRBJ1-2; D remains unclear. Germline V gene lookup returns CDR1 MGHDK and CDR2 SYGVNS. V was trimmed by 4 bases and J by 5 bases, leaving 8 bases between them. The CDR3 extends over 12 amino acids. CDR3 region: CASSALSYGYTF. In DNA, the CDR3 is TGTGCCAGCAGTGCACTTTCTTATGGCTACACCTTC.